The sequence of this T cell receptor (beta chain) was determined in a study of shared clonotypes between healthy human individuals. Findings of the study overall: Naive CD4 clonotype sharing across several donors was approximately 5.2%. It was the non-shared clonotypes that had lower generation probabilities than clonotypes shared by all four donors.

Across several immunoSEQ plates, the genomic DNA of each subset was split evenly. The method was immunoSEQ multiplex PCR; TCRdb's version includes in-frame clones alone and lacks a portion of them. The sample has about 960,000 clones, approximately 80% seen once. This clone was picked up a small number of times. The antigen is undetermined. This CDR3 comprises 12 residues. V was trimmed by 7 bases and J by 7 bases, leaving 13 bases between them. Per the germline V gene, CDR1 is MDHEN and CDR2 is SYDVKM. V usage is TRBV28 and J usage is TRBJ1-2; D remains ambiguous. Sequencing used memory CD4+ T cells sorted from blood. Subset indicated: CD45RA-negative fraction. This sequence was found in a man in his late teens or twenties in good health. The CDR3 region is CASTQALVGYTF. CDR3 sequence (DNA): TGTGCCAGCACTCAGGCCTTGGTTGGCTACACCTTC.